The text below deals with one TCR beta chain. As yet, its antigen is unknown. These data come from a study of early T cells in non-severe SARS-CoV-2 infection. Study information: Sequencing used unsorted whole-blood bulk RNA, so chains lack pairing. The study, taken as a whole, reports: CD4 and private specificities were missed by VDJdb matching, which favored anti-spike CD8 responses.

Individual cDNA molecules were tagged with unique molecular identifiers. TCRdb reprocessed the 5' RACE reads via MiXCR and lists one record per CDR3 protein. The sample shows fewer than 75,000 distinct CDR3 sequences, more than 15% of them seen only once. The sample in question was whole blood, obtained at baseline. The sequence came from an adult who was a healthcare worker with PCR-confirmed SARS-CoV-2 infection or an uninfected control (not recorded which).

CDR3 DNA: TGTGCCAGTAGTCGGTCCCTTTCCTCCTACGAGCAGTACTTC. Translated, it gives CASSRSLSSYEQYF. The V gene is TRBV19, the J gene TRBJ2-7, with no clear D. Trimming cost V 5 bases and J 0 bases, with 11 bases left between them. The CDR3 runs 14 residues. The germline gives CDR1 LNHDA, CDR2 SQIVND (reference sequence). The full variable domain, its missing parts supplied by reference TRBV19 and TRBJ2-7, is DGGITQSPKYLFRKEGQNVTLSCEQNLNHDAMYWYRQDPGQGLRLIYYSQIVNDFQKGDIAEGYSVSREKKESFPLTVTSAQKNPTAFYLCASSRSLSSYEQYFGPGTRLTVT.